These 32 T cell receptor beta chains were all obtained from the same sample, sequenced in a study of patients and donors after allogeneic stem cell transplantation. From the RT-PCR reads, TCRdb called clonotypes with MiXCR, one entry per CDR3 protein. This table has approximately 220,000 distinct CDR3 sequences, roughly 38% appearing once. Sequencing was performed on blood, either unsorted or a sorted T cell fraction (not recorded which). The receptors originated from a human donor who was either an allogeneic HSCT recipient or a stem cell or donor lymphocyte infusion donor (not recorded which). It is not recorded whose cells these are; they may come from a transplant donor.

This clonotype was observed a few times. The chain carries TRBV12-3 or TRBV12-4 and TRBJ1-1; TRBD1 might be the D (5 bases). Trimming cost V 4 bases and J 5 bases, with 8 bases left between them. The CDR3 has 12 amino acids. CDR3 region: CASSWGETEAFF. Here the CDR3 DNA reads TGTGCCAGCAGTTGGGGGGAGACTGAAGCTTTCTTT.

This rearrangement joins TRBV7-8 to TRBJ1-4; the D gene is possibly TRBD1 (5 bases). Germline lookup yields CDR1 SGHVS and CDR2 FQNEAQ. The length of the CDR3 is 17 residues. Deletions cut 5 bases from V and 7 bases from J, with 23 bases between. CDR3 bases: TGTGCCAGCAGCCAAGGACCCAATGGGGGACGTAGTGAAAAACTGTTTTTT. Amino acids: CASSQGPNGGRSEKLFF.

The chain has TRBV7-9 and TRBJ2-1, with 10 nucleotides matching TRBD1. V shed 2 bases, J shed 4 bases, and the junction held 5 bases outside the gene matches. Germline V gives CDR1 SEHNR, CDR2 FQNEAQ (reference sequence). This CDR3 contains 16 residues. The CDR3 region is CASSLPGQGMYNEQFF. The DNA for the CDR3 is TGTGCCAGCAGCTTACCGGGACAGGGGATGTACAATGAGCAGTTCTTC. Full variable domain (outside the CDR3, taken from reference TRBV7-9 and TRBJ2-1): DTGVSQNPRHKITKRGQNVTFRCDPISEHNRLYWYRQTLGQGPEFLTYFQNEAQLEKSRLLSDRFSAERPKGSFSTLEIQRTEQGDSAMYLCASSLPGQGMYNEQFFGPGTRLTVL.

The chain employs TRBV12-3 or TRBV12-4 and TRBJ2-3; D gene uncertain. The CDR3 is 16 residues long. Trimming pared 5 bases from V and 3 bases from J, leaving 18 bases between. CDR3 sequence reads: CASSDPNGIGTDTQYF. Written as DNA, the CDR3 is TGTGCCAGCAGTGACCCGAATGGGATTGGAACAGATACGCAGTATTTT.

The V call is TRBV5-1, the J call TRBJ2-1; D assignment may be TRBD1 or TRBD2 (5 bases each). The CDR3 is 14 amino acids. The V gene's germline CDR1 is SGHRS and CDR2 YFSETQ. Trimming stripped 2 bases from V and 5 bases from J, with 11 bases between. The CDR3 DNA reads TGCGCCAGCAGCTTAGGGCAGGGAGACAATGAGCAGTTCTTC. Protein sequence: CASSLGQGDNEQFF.

This clonotype was counted only a few times. The CDR3 loop reads CASSATALINTEAFF. The CDR3 DNA reads TGTGCCAGCAGCGCGACAGCCCTAATAAACACTGAAGCTTTCTTT. This chain links TRBV9 with TRBJ1-1; possibly TRBD1 for D (5 bases). The ends were cut back, 3 bases at V and 2 bases at J, with 14 bases in the middle. Germline V gene sequence: CDR1 SGDLS, CDR2 YYNGEE. CDR3 length equals 15 residues. The full variable domain, with the rest looked up from reference TRBV9 and TRBJ1-1, is DSGVTQTPKHLITATGQRVTLRCSPRSGDLSVYWYQQSLDQGLQFLIQYYNGEERAKGNILERFSAQQFPDLHSELNLSSLELGDSALYFCASSATALINTEAFFGQGTRLTVV.

This clonotype appeared a few times. The rearrangement links TRBV12-3 or TRBV12-4 to TRBJ2-6; either TRBD1 or TRBD2 may supply D (6 bases each). Trimming took off 3 bases at V and 4 bases at J, with 13 bases between the two ends. The CDR3 is 16 amino acids. The CDR3 nucleotides read TGTGCCAGCAGTTTCGGGGGCGCAGCCGGGGCCAACGTCCTGACTTTC. This sequence encodes CASSFGGAAGANVLTF.

This rearrangement joins TRBV3-1 to TRBJ1-4; 8 bases agree with TRBD1. J lost 6 bases, V lost 0 bases, and 3 bases had no gene match. The germline gives CDR1 LGHDT, CDR2 YNNKEL (reference sequence). This CDR3 has 15 amino acids. As DNA, the CDR3 is TGTGCCAGCAGCCAAGATGGACAGGGACATGAAAAACTGTTTTTT. This translates into CASSQDGQGHEKLFF.

The J gene is TRBJ2-1, the V gene TRBV14; tentative D call: TRBD2 (5 bases). The germline V gene encodes CDR1 SGHDN and CDR2 FVKESK. The CDR3 is 13 amino acids. V dropped 5 bases and J dropped 5 bases, with 10 bases sitting between them. The CDR3 sequence is CASSARRHNEQFF. The CDR3 DNA is TGTGCCAGCAGCGCTCGGAGGCACAATGAGCAGTTCTTC.

This clonotype occurred a few times. The chain links TRBV12-3 or TRBV12-4 to TRBJ1-4; D unclear. Trimming took 8 bases from V and 8 from J, leaving 12 bases between them. The length of the CDR3 is 12 residues. CDR3 bases: TGTGCCAGCCGCCAAGGGCGGGAAAAACTGTTTTTT. Encoded protein: CASRQGREKLFF.

This chain joins TRBV5-5 and TRBJ1-1, with TRBD1 matching 7 bases. In germline, CDR1 is SGHKS, CDR2 YYEKEE (reference sequence). The CDR3 runs 15 residues. The V gene end was trimmed by 4 bases and the J gene end by 0 bases; junction bases not matched to a gene: 6. CDR3 in amino acids: CASSPRQGLNTEAFF. CDR3 nucleotide sequence: TGTGCCAGCAGCCCCAGACAGGGTTTGAACACTGAAGCTTTCTTT.

The rearrangement links TRBV18 to TRBJ1-1; D unresolved. V dropped 1 base and J dropped 0 bases, with 12 bases sitting between them. Germline V CDR1 and CDR2: KGHSH, LQKENI. The CDR3 covers 16 residues. CDR3 DNA sequence: TGTGCCAGCTCACCACAAGGACCGACTATGAACACTGAAGCTTTCTTT. It codes for CASSPQGPTMNTEAFF.

This clonotype was found many times. V is TRBV2 and J is TRBJ1-3; no firm D call. From germline, CDR1 is SNHLY and CDR2 FYNNEI. V lost 6 bases to trimming and J lost 0 bases, with 18 bases between them. The CDR3 contains 17 residues. This CDR3 reads CASSPGRRSVSGNTIYF. The CDR3 DNA reads TGTGCCAGCAGCCCCGGGAGACGGTCCGTCTCTGGAAACACCATATATTTT.

This clonotype was counted a few times. The rearrangement links TRBV9 to TRBJ1-1, with a possible D match to TRBD1 (5 bases). This CDR3 spans 14 amino acids. The V gene lost 4 bases and the J gene lost 2 bases, with 12 bases spanning the gap. Germline V gene sequence: CDR1 SGDLS, CDR2 YYNGEE. CDR3: CASSRGRTNTEAFF. CDR3 sequence (DNA): TGTGCCAGCAGCCGTGGAAGGACAAACACTGAAGCTTTCTTT.

V is TRBV21-1 and J is TRBJ1-2; the D segment call TRBD1 is taken from the table without a DNA check. TRBV21-1 is classified as a pseudogene. The CDR3 contains 15 residues. DNA for the CDR3: TGTGCCAGCAGCGTCCGGACAGGGATGAACTATGGCTACACCTTC. Protein sequence: CASSVRTGMNYGYTF.

This clonotype appeared a few times. The chain couples TRBV6-5 to TRBJ2-2; no clear D gene. This CDR3 contains 14 residues. Germline CDR1 MNHEY, CDR2 SVGAGI. V was trimmed by 5 bases and J by 0 bases, leaving 7 bases between them. CDR3 protein: CASSRRPNTGELFF. The DNA of the CDR3 is TGTGCCAGCAGTCGAAGACCGAACACCGGGGAGCTGTTTTTT.

Only a few counts were recorded for this clonotype. The V call is TRBV13, the J call TRBJ2-7; D is perhaps TRBD1 or TRBD2 (5 bases each). The CDR3 totals 12 residues. Germline V CDR1 and CDR2: PRHDT, FYEKMQ (reference sequence). The V end was cut by 2 bases, the J end by 11 bases, with 13 bases between. The CDR3 loop is CASSLSGTSKYF. The CDR3 DNA follows: TGTGCCAGCAGCTTATCGGGGACCTCAAAGTACTTC. The variable domain in full, completed from reference TRBV13 and TRBJ2-7, reads AAGVIQSPRHLIKEKRETATLKCYPIPRHDTVYWYQQGPGQDPQFLISFYEKMQSDKGSIPDRFSAQQFSDYHSELNMSSLELGDSALYFCASSLSGTSKYFGPGTRLTVT.

The V and J genes are TRBV20-1 and TRBJ1-2, with D tentatively TRBD1 (5 bases). The ends were cut back, 2 bases at V and 1 base at J, with 8 bases in the middle. The CDR3 consists of 13 residues. Germline lookup yields CDR1 DFQATT and CDR2 SNEGSKA (reference sequence). This CDR3 is CSARQGSNYGYTF. The DNA for the CDR3 is TGCAGTGCTAGACAGGGAAGTAACTATGGCTACACCTTC.

The gene calls are TRBV12-3 or TRBV12-4 and TRBJ2-5; D might be TRBD1 (5 bases). V lost 2 bases, J lost 7 bases, and 11 bases lay in between. CDR3 length equals 13 residues. CDR3 coding DNA: TGTGCCAGCAGTTTAAAAACAGGCGGGACCCAGTACTTC. As protein: CASSLKTGGTQYF.

The rearrangement uses TRBV7-3 and TRBJ2-5; D perhaps matches TRBD2 (6 bases). Germline V CDR1 and CDR2: SGHTA, FQGTGA. V gave up 3 bases and J gave up 4 bases, with 12 bases separating them. The CDR3 runs 14 residues. The CDR3 loop reads CASSFSAGPETQYF. The DNA of the CDR3 is TGTGCCAGCAGCTTCTCGGCGGGGCCAGAGACCCAGTACTTC.

V is TRBV6-6 and J is TRBJ1-2; 9 bases agree with TRBD1. The CDR3 runs 16 residues. The trim removed 7 bases at V and 4 bases at J, leaving 13 bases unmatched. Germline-derived CDR1 and CDR2 are MNHNY and SVGAGI (reference sequence). CDR3: CASTFVPGQGTYGYTF. CDR3 in DNA: TGTGCCAGCACCTTCGTCCCGGGACAGGGAACCTATGGCTACACCTTC.

This clonotype has a handful of counts. The CDR3 reads CASSESGTYSNQPQHF. In nucleotides, the CDR3 is TGTGCCAGCAGTGAATCCGGAACCTATAGCAATCAGCCCCAGCATTTT. V usage is TRBV2 and J usage is TRBJ1-5; D is ambiguous. Germline V lookup: CDR1 SNHLY, CDR2 FYNNEI. V was pared by 2 bases and J by 0 bases, with 11 bases between. This CDR3 region has 16 residues.

V usage is TRBV3-1 and J usage is TRBJ2-1, with 10 bases lining up with TRBD2. V lost 4 bases to trimming and J lost 12 bases; unmatched junction nucleotides: 18. Germline assignment: CDR1 LGHDT and CDR2 YNNKEL (reference sequence). CDR3 length: 17 amino acids. The CDR3 loop reads CASSRGNLLAGTTGQFF. The CDR3 nucleotides read TGTGCCAGCAGCCGAGGTAACCTACTAGCGGGGACGACCGGGCAGTTCTTC.

The chain is built from TRBV20-1 and TRBJ2-3, with D unclear. This CDR3 is built from 10 residues. V was pared by 5 bases and J by 5 bases, with 5 bases between. CDR1 and CDR2 from the germline V gene are DFQATT and SNEGSKA (reference sequence). The DNA of the CDR3 is TGCAGTGCTTGGAGAGATACGCAGTATTTT. Protein product: CSAWRDTQYF.

The gene calls are TRBV12-3 or TRBV12-4 and TRBJ2-3; tentative D call: TRBD2 (6 bases). Deletions cut 8 bases from V and 2 bases from J, with 11 bases between. The CDR3 contains 13 residues. The CDR3 DNA follows: TGTGCCAGCTCCGGGGGACCCACAGATACGCAGTATTTT. It codes for CASSGGPTDTQYF.

The chain joins TRBV6-5 to TRBJ2-5; 8 bases match TRBD1. The CDR3 extends over 15 amino acids. V lost 5 bases and J lost 5; bases outside the gene matches: 10. Per the germline V gene, CDR1 is MNHEY and CDR2 is SVGAGI. In DNA form, the CDR3 reads TGTGCCAGCAGTCCTCGACAGGGGCTTGGGGAGACCCAGTACTTC. This codes for CASSPRQGLGETQYF.

This clonotype was counted only a few times. The V call is TRBV5-1, the J call TRBJ2-3, with 10 bases that match TRBD2. This CDR3 region has 17 residues. Per germline, CDR1 SGHRS and CDR2 YFSETQ. V dropped 4 bases and J dropped 2; count of bases not matched to a gene: 10. CDR3 DNA: TGCGCCAGCAGCCCCGAACTAGCGGGGAGCCACACAGATACGCAGTATTTT. This translates into CASSPELAGSHTDTQYF.

This clonotype was observed a handful of times. V is TRBV6-1 and J is TRBJ1-5, with 7 bases identical to TRBD1. The trim removed 6 bases at V and 2 bases at J, leaving 4 bases unmatched. Germline V gives CDR1 MNHNS, CDR2 SASEGT. The CDR3 is 14 amino acids. This CDR3 is CASSYRGRNQPQHF. In DNA, the CDR3 is TGTGCCAGCAGCTACAGGGGCCGCAATCAGCCCCAGCATTTT.

V is TRBV18 and J is TRBJ1-1; D is undetermined. The CDR3 spans 14 residues. The V end lost 0 bases, the J end lost 0 bases, and 5 bases lay between the germline ends. Germline CDR1 is KGHSH and CDR2 is LQKENI. CDR3 residues: CASSPPLVNTEAFF. In DNA form, the CDR3 reads TGTGCCAGCTCACCACCGTTAGTGAACACTGAAGCTTTCTTT.

This CDR3 is CASSLDSSSYEQYF. CDR3 bases: TGCGCCAGCAGCTTAGACAGTTCGTCCTACGAGCAGTACTTC. The chain recombines TRBV5-1 with TRBJ2-7; a weak D match, TRBD1 (5 bases). Germline CDR1 is SGHRS and CDR2 is YFSETQ. This CDR3 has 14 residues. V was trimmed by 2 bases and J by 1 base, leaving 10 bases between them.

In this sample, this clonotype turned up a few times. The chain has TRBV6-6 and TRBJ2-5, with unresolved D. The V gene lost 0 bases and the J gene lost 4 bases, with 3 bases spanning the gap. Looked up from germline, CDR1 is MNHNY and CDR2 is SVGAGI (reference sequence). The CDR3 is 12 residues long. In DNA, the CDR3 is TGTGCCAGCAGTTACTCGGGAGAGACCCAGTACTTC. Its translation: CASSYSGETQYF.

This clonotype was seen more than once but under ten times. CDR3 nucleotides: TGTGCCAGCAGGACCCTCGGGACCCTCTACAATGAGCAGTTCTTC. It encodes CASRTLGTLYNEQFF. J is TRBJ2-1 and V is TRBV27, with D tentatively TRBD1 or TRBD2 (5 bases each). The CDR3 spans 15 residues. Germline loops: CDR1 MNHEY, CDR2 SMNVEV (reference sequence). V was shortened by 6 bases and J by 3 bases, with 15 bases between the two germline ends.